This TCR beta chain derives from a study of blood T cell repertoires in COVID-19. Looking at the study overall: The United States, Italy and Spain provided the acute and convalescent COVID-19 samples. From T cells, B-cell-depleted T cells, or PBMCs came the material, which was cDNA or gDNA.

Authors' data handling: Quantification of nucleated cells was approximated via reference gene primer amplification. Some clones are missing from TCRdb's copy, which holds only in-frame ones; the method was immunoSEQ multiplex PCR. Clonal size and the V and J genes are those of that table, whereas D and trimming came from the DNA. The sample has 56,000 or so clones, around four fifths seen once. This sequence originates from a man aged 50-60 years with acute or convalescent COVID-19. The sequenced sample was peripheral blood.

CDR3 region: CASSSPRGSYNEQFF. The CDR3 region has the DNA TGTGCCAGCAGTTCCCCCAGGGGGTCCTACAATGAGCAGTTCTTC. The chain recombines TRBV27 with TRBJ2-1; 7 nucleotides line up with TRBD1. CDR3 length: 15 residues. J lost 1 base, V lost 4 bases, and 4 bases had no gene match. CDR1 is MNHEY, CDR2 SMNVEV, per germline (reference sequence).